The T cell receptor beta chain under discussion was sequenced for a study of beta chain features in type 1 diabetes. Overall study context: Comparable age, gender and cell yields were observed in patients relative to healthy donors.

Study results and limitations: Type 1 diabetes patients had VDJ junctions that carried fewer insertions and more deletions. In comparison with healthy donors, patients had naive, central memory and Treg TCRB repertoires that appeared more similar. Shorter TCRB CDR3s, moderately but significantly so, marked every one of the four CD4+ subsets in Type 1 diabetes patients.

It was via CD45RO/CCR7/CD25/CD127/CD95/CD27 that CD4+ naive, central memory, regulatory and stem cell-like memory cells were sorted. What was sequenced were expressed TCRB transcripts, since all of the isolated RNA had been reverse transcribed. Profiling relied on immunoSEQ multiplex PCR, and the TCRdb table lists in-frame clones only, not all of them. The sample holds around 690,000 clones, approximately 13% seen once. The germline CDR1 and CDR2 sequences are SQVTM and ANQGSEA. The CDR3 runs to 14 residues. The V segment lost 7 bases and the J segment 3 bases; nucleotides outside the gene matches: 5. Details on this clone: The target antigen is unknown.

The chain is built from TRBV29-1 and TRBJ2-1; 11 bases agree with TRBD1. The sequence was obtained from a man in his thirties or forties with type 1 diabetes. Sequences were obtained from naive CD4+ T cells from blood. Here the CDR3 DNA reads TGCAGCGGCACGGGACAGGGGGACTACAATGAGCAGTTCTTC. Encoded protein: CSGTGQGDYNEQFF.